Below, one T cell receptor (beta chain) is given with its context. Method: immunoSEQ multiplex PCR; TCRdb's copy keeps in-frame clones and lacks some. The sample has 85,000 to 100,000 clones; around 90% are singletons. This specimen comes from a study of OX40 agonist ivuxolimab in advanced cancers. The sequencing used CD4+ or CD8+ T cells sorted from blood, collected in a trial of the OX40 agonist ivuxolimab. The TCR was taken from an adult with an advanced solid tumor such as melanoma, head and neck, liver or kidney cancer.

In DNA form, the CDR3 reads TGTGCCAGCAGCTCCTTGAGGGGGACAGGGTATGGCTACACCTTC. This gives the protein CASSSLRGTGYGYTF. The V gene is TRBV11-2, the J gene TRBJ1-2; 9 nucleotides match TRBD1. Germline V gives CDR1 SGHAT, CDR2 FQNNGV. Losses at the gene ends were 4 bases for V and 5 bases for J; bases not matched to a gene: 8. This CDR3 contains 15 residues.